The entry below gives a single T cell receptor beta chain sequence along with its context. Its antigen is undetermined. TCRdb keeps only in-frame clones here, not all; method: immunoSEQ multiplex PCR. This table holds approximately 150,000 clones, around 83% found once. The data stem from a study of T cell responses to AZD1222 COVID-19 vaccine. Study-wide results and limits: Per reports, nearly half of all spike-specific TCRs target regions that are unmutated in variants. Spike-spanning, vaccine-associated CD4 TCRs were dominant at 160-218 and 743-854.

V lost 5 bases and J lost 1, with 13 bases in between. CDR1 is PRHDT and CDR2 is FYEKMQ in the germline V gene (reference sequence). This CDR3 is 15 amino acids long. This material consisted of peripheral blood, taken 28 days after the second AZD1222 dose. The receptor was isolated from an adult who received the AZD1222 COVID-19 vaccine. This chain connects TRBV13 to TRBJ2-3; D perhaps matches TRBD2 (6 bases). The CDR3 DNA sequence: TGTGCCAGCAGCCCCCGGACTACCCGCACAGATACGCAGTATTTT. This sequence encodes CASSPRTTRTDTQYF.